A selection of T cell receptor beta chains follows, all from one sample in a study of T cells in Graves' hyperthyroidism and ophthalmopathy. One entry per CDR3 protein, called by TCRdb with MiXCR from the multiplex PCR reads. The sample includes under 250,000 distinct CDR3 sequences, about 24% of them seen just once. Sequences were obtained from blood. All receptors derive from a woman between 35 and 50 years old with Graves' ophthalmopathy. Both conserved end residues are part of each CDR3. A D gene is named only where the DNA matches it firmly. Size is stated for part of the rows, as once, few or many counts, or as a class when the clone is expanded.

j_call,d_call,v_call,clone_size,cdr3_aa,cdr3_nt
TRBJ1-1,.,TRBV28,many,CASRDKNTEAFF,TGTGCCAGCAGGGATAAGAACACTGAAGCTTTCTTT
TRBJ2-7,TRBD2,TRBV20-1,many,CSVRALAGDEQYF,TGCAGTGTTAGAGCTCTAGCGGGAGACGAGCAGTACTTC
TRBJ2-7,TRBD2,TRBV5-1,many,CASSSKRAGGGPYEQYF,TGCGCCAGCAGCTCAAAGAGGGCGGGAGGCGGCCCCTACGAGCAGTACTTC
TRBJ2-2,.,TRBV6-2/TRBV6-3,.,CASRTRGAGELFF,TGTGCCAGCAGGACAAGGGGGGCCGGGGAGCTGTTTTTT
TRBJ2-5,TRBD2,TRBV5-1,many,CASSSPQGLAGVQETQYF,TGCGCCAGCAGCTCCCCCCAAGGACTAGCGGGAGTACAAGAGACCCAGTACTTC
TRBJ2-5,TRBD1,TRBV20-1,many,CSGVSGTGGRETQYF,TGCAGTGGCGTTTCCGGGACAGGGGGCCGAGAGACCCAGTACTTC
TRBJ1-5,.,TRBV5-8,many,CASRSGTNSNQPQHF,TGTGCCAGCAGATCCGGGACAAATAGCAATCAGCCCCAGCATTTT
TRBJ1-1,.,TRBV20-1,.,CSAHKENTEAFF,TGCAGTGCTCATAAGGAAAACACTGAAGCTTTCTTT
TRBJ1-1,.,TRBV7-2,many,CASSGGWGGTEAFF,TGTGCCAGCAGCGGGGGGTGGGGCGGGACTGAAGCTTTCTTT
TRBJ2-7,.,TRBV12-3/TRBV12-4,.,CASSSRPYEQYF,TGTGCCAGCAGTTCCCGCCCATACGAGCAGTACTTC
TRBJ2-2,TRBD2,TRBV6-2/TRBV6-3,many,CASSPTAGEDTGELFF,TGTGCCAGCAGTCCCACAGCGGGAGAGGACACCGGGGAGCTGTTTTTT
TRBJ2-7,TRBD2,TRBV7-2,many,CASSLRLAGGEQYF,TGTGCCAGCAGCCTGAGGCTAGCGGGAGGTGAACAGTACTTC
TRBJ2-5,TRBD2,TRBV12-3/TRBV12-4,many,CASTTRGLAGKETQYF,TGTGCCAGCACCACAAGGGGACTAGCGGGAAAAGAGACCCAGTACTTC
TRBJ2-4,.,TRBV10-1,.,CASSERRTAAKNLQYF,TGCGCCAGCAGTGAGCGGCGAACGGCAGCCAAAAACCTTCAGTACTTC
TRBJ2-7,TRBD1,TRBV28,.,CASSLTHGTGTYEQYF,TGTGCCAGCAGTCTAACTCATGGGACAGGGACCTACGAGCAGTACTTC
TRBJ2-7,TRBD1,TRBV28,.,CASSWDRAVGDPYEQYF,TGTGCCAGCAGTTGGGACAGGGCCGTCGGAGACCCCTACGAGCAGTACTTC
TRBJ2-2,.,TRBV19,many,CASYPGGRTGELFF,TGTGCCTCGTACCCGGGGGGCAGAACCGGGGAGCTGTTTTTT
TRBJ1-3,.,TRBV11-2,many,CASSLVTVTSGNTIYF,TGTGCCAGCAGCTTAGTGACAGTAACCTCTGGAAACACCATATATTTT
TRBJ1-5,.,TRBV13,many,CASSLGPGGQPQHF,TGTGCCAGCAGCTTAGGCCCGGGGGGCCAGCCCCAGCATTTT
TRBJ2-5,TRBD1,TRBV20-1,.,CSARTGTGKTQYF,TGCAGTGCTAGGACCGGGACAGGGAAGACCCAGTACTTC
TRBJ1-5,.,TRBV6-1,many,CASSKGSLDQPQHF,TGTGCCAGCAGTAAAGGTTCTTTGGACCAGCCCCAGCATTTT
TRBJ1-1,.,TRBV5-1,once,CASSRTDGLRTEAFF,TGCGCCAGCAGTCGTACGGACGGCCTGAGGACTGAAGCTTTCTTT
TRBJ1-5,.,TRBV28,many,CASSSSGPSLRPQHF,TGTGCCAGCAGTTCCTCGGGACCGAGTCTCCGTCCCCAGCATTTT
TRBJ1-1,.,TRBV6-1,once,CASSESGEAFF,TGTGCCAGCAGTGAATCGGGTGAAGCTTTCTTT
TRBJ1-2,.,TRBV6-1,many,CASRLGGSNYGYTF,TGTGCCAGCAGGCTGGGGGGGAGCAACTATGGCTACACCTTC
TRBJ2-5,.,TRBV6-1,many,CASSDGARLGKETQYF,TGTGCCAGCAGTGACGGGGCGCGCCTCGGGAAGGAGACCCAGTACTTC
TRBJ2-7,TRBD2,TRBV28,many,CASSSGTSVTYEQYF,TGTGCCAGCAGTTCAGGGACTAGCGTCACCTACGAGCAGTACTTC
TRBJ2-5,TRBD1,TRBV12-3/TRBV12-4,.,CASSFFGRGRETQYF,TGTGCCAGCAGTTTTTTCGGCAGGGGGCGAGAGACCCAGTACTTC
TRBJ1-6,.,TRBV2,.,CASSEGWTLRSPLHF,TGTGCCAGCAGTGAAGGGTGGACCTTACGGTCACCCCTCCACTTT